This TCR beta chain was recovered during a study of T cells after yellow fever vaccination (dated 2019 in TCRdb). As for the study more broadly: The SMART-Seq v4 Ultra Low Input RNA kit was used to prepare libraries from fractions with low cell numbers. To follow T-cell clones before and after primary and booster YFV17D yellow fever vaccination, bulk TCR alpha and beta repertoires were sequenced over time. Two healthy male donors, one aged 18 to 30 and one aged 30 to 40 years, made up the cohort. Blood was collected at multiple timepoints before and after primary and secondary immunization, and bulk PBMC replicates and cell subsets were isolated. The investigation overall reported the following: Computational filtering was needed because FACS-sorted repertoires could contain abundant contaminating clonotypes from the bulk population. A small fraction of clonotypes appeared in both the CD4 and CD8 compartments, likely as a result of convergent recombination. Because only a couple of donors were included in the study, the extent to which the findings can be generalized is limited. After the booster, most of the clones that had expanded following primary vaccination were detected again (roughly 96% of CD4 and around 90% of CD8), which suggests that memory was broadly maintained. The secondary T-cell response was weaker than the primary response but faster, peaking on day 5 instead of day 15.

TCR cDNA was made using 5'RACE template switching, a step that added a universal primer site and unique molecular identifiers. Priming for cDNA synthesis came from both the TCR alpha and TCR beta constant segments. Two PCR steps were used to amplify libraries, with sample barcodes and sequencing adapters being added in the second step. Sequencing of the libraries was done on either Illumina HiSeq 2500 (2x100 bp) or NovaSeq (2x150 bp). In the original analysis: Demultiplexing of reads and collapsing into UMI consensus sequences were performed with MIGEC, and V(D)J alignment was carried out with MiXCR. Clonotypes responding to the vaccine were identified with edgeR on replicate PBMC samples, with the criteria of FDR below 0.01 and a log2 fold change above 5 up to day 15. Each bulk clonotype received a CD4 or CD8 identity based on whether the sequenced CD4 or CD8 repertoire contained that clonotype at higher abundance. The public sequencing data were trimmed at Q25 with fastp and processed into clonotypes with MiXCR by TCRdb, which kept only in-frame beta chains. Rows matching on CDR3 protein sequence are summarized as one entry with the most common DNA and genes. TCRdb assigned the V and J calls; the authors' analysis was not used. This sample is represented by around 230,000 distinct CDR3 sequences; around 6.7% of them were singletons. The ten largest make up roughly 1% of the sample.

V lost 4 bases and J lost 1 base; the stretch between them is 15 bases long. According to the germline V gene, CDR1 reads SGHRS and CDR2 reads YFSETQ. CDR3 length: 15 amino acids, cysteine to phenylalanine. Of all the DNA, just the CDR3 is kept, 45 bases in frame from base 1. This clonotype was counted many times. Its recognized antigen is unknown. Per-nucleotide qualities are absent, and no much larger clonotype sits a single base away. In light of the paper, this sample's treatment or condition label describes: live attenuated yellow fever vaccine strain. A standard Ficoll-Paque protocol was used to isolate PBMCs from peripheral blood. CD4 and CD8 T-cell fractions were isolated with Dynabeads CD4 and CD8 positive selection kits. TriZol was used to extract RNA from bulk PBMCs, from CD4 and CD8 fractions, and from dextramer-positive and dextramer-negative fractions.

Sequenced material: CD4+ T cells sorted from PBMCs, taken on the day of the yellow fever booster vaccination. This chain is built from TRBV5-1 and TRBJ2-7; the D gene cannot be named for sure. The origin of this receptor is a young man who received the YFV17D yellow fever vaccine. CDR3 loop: CASSPGPPRSYEQYF. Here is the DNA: TGCGCCAGCAGCCCTGGGCCCCCTAGGTCCTACGAGCAGTACTTC.